This is a list of T cell receptor beta chains from one sample in a study of shared clonotypes between healthy human individuals. Assay used: immunoSEQ multiplex PCR; TCRdb lists only in-frame clones, some missing. The sample yields some 740,000 clones, around 92% seen once. The material sequenced was naive CD8+ T cells sorted from blood. Receptors originate from a man under 40 in good health. CDR3s include the opening cysteine and the closing phenylalanine or tryptophan. Each record gives: J gene, V gene, D gene, clone size, CDR3 DNA, CDR3 protein. The D gene is left open where the match is weak. The listing skips clone size in some rows; elsewhere it reads once, few, many or a size class.

>TRBJ2-5|TRBV7-9|NA|NA
TGTGCCAGCAGCTTAATCCTAGAGATCCAAGAGACCCAGTACTTC
CASSLILEIQETQYF
>TRBJ1-1|TRBV28|NA|NA
TGTGCCAGCAGACGACCACGGACTACTCTAGCTTTCTTT
CASRRPRTTLAFF
>TRBJ2-1|TRBV28|NA|NA
TGTGCCAGCAGCCAAGGCCGGGCAGCGGTTTTCCCCTACAATGAGCAGTTCTTC
CASSQGRAAVFPYNEQFF
>TRBJ2-7|TRBV4-2|TRBD2|NA
TGTGCCAGCAGCCAAGATCAGCCGGGGGGGTTCTCCTACGAGCAGTACTTC
CASSQDQPGGFSYEQYF
>TRBJ1-4|TRBV18|TRBD1|NA
TGTGCCAGCTCCCAAAGGGGACAGCGTAATGAAAAACTGTTTTTT
CASSQRGQRNEKLFF
>TRBJ2-7|TRBV2|NA|NA
TGTGCCAGCAGTGAAGGGCCCTACTACGAGCAGTACTTC
CASSEGPYYEQYF
>TRBJ2-5|TRBV21-1|NA|NA
TGTGCCAGCGACCTGGGAAGCAGCCCTCGGGAGACCCAGTACTTC
CASDLGSSPRETQYF
>TRBJ1-1|TRBV28|TRBD1|NA
TGTGCCAGCAGTCCGTATGGGGACAGGGGCACTGAAGCTTTCTTT
CASSPYGDRGTEAFF
>TRBJ2-1|TRBV9|NA|NA
TGTGCCAGCAGCGTAGAACGGTTCCATGAGCAGTTCTTC
CASSVERFHEQFF
>TRBJ2-2|TRBV7-9|TRBD2|NA
TGTGCCAGCAGCTCCCGGACTAGCGGGAACACCGGGGAGCTGTTTTTT
CASSSRTSGNTGELFF
>TRBJ2-7|TRBV7-9|NA|NA
TGTGCCAGCAGCTTATTTGGGGGGGCACCGGGACACGTCGGAAAGCAGTACTTC
CASSLFGGAPGHVGKQYF
>TRBJ2-4|TRBV5-5|NA|NA
TGTGCCAGCAGCTTGGTTTCGGCCGACATTCAGTACTTC
CASSLVSADIQYF
>TRBJ1-5|TRBV6-1|NA|once
TGTGCCAGCAGAGAACGTGCGAACAGCAATCAGCCCCAGCATTTT
CASRERANSNQPQHF
>TRBJ2-1|TRBV6-1|TRBD2|NA
TGTGCCAGCAGGGGATTAGCGGGAGGGTCCAATGAGCAGTTCTTC
CASRGLAGGSNEQFF
>TRBJ1-5|TRBV14|NA|NA
TGTGCCAGCAGCCAAGATATGACGTCGGATCAGCCCCAGCATTTT
CASSQDMTSDQPQHF
>TRBJ2-7|TRBV28|NA|NA
TGTGCCAGCAGTGTCCATGGGTCAGGGGTTTCCTACGAGCAGTACTTC
CASSVHGSGVSYEQYF
>TRBJ2-1|TRBV25-1|TRBD2|NA
TGTGCCAGCAGCTCGGGACTAGCGGCCTTACCGGACAATGAGCAGTTCTTC
CASSSGLAALPDNEQFF
>TRBJ2-1|TRBV11-2|NA|NA
TGTGCCACCAGCCTTGTAGGCAATGAGCAGTTCTTC
CATSLVGNEQFF
>TRBJ2-3|TRBV18|TRBD1|NA
TGTGCCAGCTCACCGCGAGGACAGGTCGCCGCAGATACGCAGTATTTT
CASSPRGQVAADTQYF
>TRBJ2-1|TRBV6-1|TRBD2|NA
TGTGCCAGCAGTGAGGGGCCCGGGACTAGCGCTTTGGCGTATGAGCAGTTCTTC
CASSEGPGTSALAYEQFF
>TRBJ2-1|TRBV28|TRBD1|NA
TGTGCCAGCAGTTTGAACCCTGCCAGGGGGCGGTCTAATGAGCAGTTCTTC
CASSLNPARGRSNEQFF
>TRBJ2-7|TRBV5-6|TRBD1|NA
TGTGCCAGCAGGATGACAGGGGAATCCTACGAGCAGTACTTC
CASRMTGESYEQYF
>TRBJ2-3|TRBV7-6|TRBD1|once
TGTGCCAGCAGCTTATATGGGGGGACAGGGAAAGGAGCAGATACGCAGTATTTT
CASSLYGGTGKGADTQYF
>TRBJ2-7|TRBV27|TRBD2|NA
TGTGCCAGCAGCTTCAGCGGGGCGTTCTACGAGCAGTACTTC
CASSFSGAFYEQYF
>TRBJ2-4|TRBV5-1|NA|few
TGCGCCAGCAGCTTGAGTCAGGGATCGCACATTCAGTACTTC
CASSLSQGSHIQYF
>TRBJ1-2|TRBV9|NA|NA
TGTGCCAGCAGCCCTCCACCACCGACTAACTATGGCTACACCTTC
CASSPPPPTNYGYTF
>TRBJ2-1|TRBV27|NA|NA
TGTGCCAGCAGTTTAGGGGCGCGGAGCTCCTACAATGAGCAGTTCTTC
CASSLGARSSYNEQFF
>TRBJ2-7|TRBV28|TRBD1|NA
TGTGCCAGCAGTTCCCGGGACAGGGGCGGTAGCTACGAGCAGTACTTC
CASSSRDRGGSYEQYF
>TRBJ2-2|TRBV28|NA|NA
TGTGCCAGCAGTTTAGAAATAGAGACCGGGGAGCTGTTTTTT
CASSLEIETGELFF
>TRBJ2-7|TRBV4-3|NA|NA
TGCGCCAGCAGCCAATTTGCAGGGGCACCCTCCTACGAGCAGTACTTC
CASSQFAGAPSYEQYF
>TRBJ1-2|TRBV5-4|TRBD1|NA
TGTGCCAGCAGCTTGGAAGGGACAGGGCTCAATGGCTACACCTTC
CASSLEGTGLNGYTF
>TRBJ2-1|TRBV4-3|TRBD2|NA
TGCGCCAGCAGCCAAGAGGGACTAGCGGGATACAATGAGCAGTTCTTC
CASSQEGLAGYNEQFF
>TRBJ2-7|TRBV30|TRBD1|NA
TGTGCCTGGAGTGTGGGGACAGGGACCCCCTACGAGCAGTACTTC
CAWSVGTGTPYEQYF
>TRBJ2-1|TRBV5-1|TRBD2|NA
TGCGCCAGCAGCGAGGGACTAGCGGGAACGAATGAGCAGTTCTTC
CASSEGLAGTNEQFF
>TRBJ2-1|TRBV7-8|TRBD2|NA
TGTGCCAGCAGCTTAAGGCTAGCGGGAGAATCAAGATACAATGAGCAGTTCTTC
CASSLRLAGESRYNEQFF
>TRBJ2-1|TRBV11-3|TRBD2|NA
TGTGCCAGCAGCCCAGATACTAGCGGATCCTACAATGAGCAGTTCTTC
CASSPDTSGSYNEQFF
>TRBJ2-7|TRBV7-9|TRBD1|NA
TGTGCCAGCAGCTGGGGACAGGTCTACGAGCAGTACTTC
CASSWGQVYEQYF
>TRBJ2-1|TRBV5-4|TRBD2|NA
TGTGCCAGCAGTATAAGCGGGGGAGGGCGGAATGAGCAGTTCTTC
CASSISGGGRNEQFF
>TRBJ2-7|TRBV7-8|NA|NA
TGTGCCAGCAGCTCTTACTTGGGGGACCTTAACTACGAGCAGTACTTC
CASSSYLGDLNYEQYF
>TRBJ1-5|TRBV19|TRBD1|NA
TGTGCCAGTAGTTCTGCCTGGGACAGGGGATTTCAGCCCCAGCATTTT
CASSSAWDRGFQPQHF
>TRBJ2-3|TRBV28|NA|NA
TGTGCCAGCAGTTTCTCGGGCCCCACAGATACGCAGTATTTT
CASSFSGPTDTQYF
>TRBJ2-1|TRBV27|TRBD1|NA
TGTGCCAGCAGTCCACAGGGGGCTTTGAGCAATGAGCAGTTCTTC
CASSPQGALSNEQFF
>TRBJ1-5|TRBV19|TRBD1|NA
TGTGCCAGTAGTCTGGACAGGGAGGAATATCAGCCCCAGCATTTT
CASSLDREEYQPQHF
>TRBJ2-7|TRBV18|TRBD1|NA
TGTGCCAGCTCACCACCAGTGGACAGGGACTCCTACGAGCAGTACTTC
CASSPPVDRDSYEQYF
>TRBJ2-2|TRBV5-1|TRBD1|NA
TGCGCCAGCAGATCTTACAACCGGGACAGGGGGTATACCGGGGAGCTGTTTTTT
CASRSYNRDRGYTGELFF
>TRBJ2-1|TRBV7-8|TRBD2|few
TGTGCCAGCAGCACCATGCTAGCGGGCTTATACAATGAGCAGTTCTTC
CASSTMLAGLYNEQFF
>TRBJ2-2|TRBV7-9|NA|NA
TGTGCCAGCAGCCCTCTTTCCACCGGGGAGCTGTTTTTT
CASSPLSTGELFF
>TRBJ2-3|TRBV20-1|NA|NA
TGCAGTGCTCATTGGGTAGATACGCAGTATTTT
CSAHWVDTQYF
>TRBJ2-1|TRBV2|NA|NA
TGTGCCAGCAGTGGAGGAGACTACAATGAGCAGTTCTTC
CASSGGDYNEQFF
>TRBJ2-1|TRBV9|TRBD2|NA
TGTGCCAGCAGCGTAGCTGTGGGAGGGATGGGAGGTGAGCAGTTCTTC
CASSVAVGGMGGEQFF
>TRBJ2-7|TRBV5-5|TRBD1|NA
TGTGCCAGCAGGGGACAGGGTGAGGGCTACGAGCAGTACTTC
CASRGQGEGYEQYF
>TRBJ2-1|TRBV6-5|NA|NA
TGTGCCAGCAGTTATGGGGTTGGCGTAAACAATGAGCAGTTCTTC
CASSYGVGVNNEQFF
>TRBJ2-7|TRBV2|NA|NA
TGTGCCAGCAGTGCTGTCGGAGAGAGCTTTTACGAGCAGTACTTC
CASSAVGESFYEQYF
>TRBJ2-1|TRBV27|TRBD2|NA
TGTGCCAGCAGTTGGCGGGACTACTTGACAGAACAGTTCTTC
CASSWRDYLTEQFF